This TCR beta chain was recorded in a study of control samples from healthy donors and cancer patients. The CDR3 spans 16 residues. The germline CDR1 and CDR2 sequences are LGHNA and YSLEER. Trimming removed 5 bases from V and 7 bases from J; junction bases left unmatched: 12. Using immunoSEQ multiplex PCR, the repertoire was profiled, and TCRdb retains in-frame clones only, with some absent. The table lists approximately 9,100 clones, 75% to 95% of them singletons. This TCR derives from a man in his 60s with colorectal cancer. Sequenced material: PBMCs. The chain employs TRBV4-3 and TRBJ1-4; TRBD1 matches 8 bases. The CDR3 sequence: CASSSTWTGRGEKLFF. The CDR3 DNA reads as TGCGCCAGCAGCTCAACCTGGACAGGGAGAGGTGAAAAACTGTTTTTT.